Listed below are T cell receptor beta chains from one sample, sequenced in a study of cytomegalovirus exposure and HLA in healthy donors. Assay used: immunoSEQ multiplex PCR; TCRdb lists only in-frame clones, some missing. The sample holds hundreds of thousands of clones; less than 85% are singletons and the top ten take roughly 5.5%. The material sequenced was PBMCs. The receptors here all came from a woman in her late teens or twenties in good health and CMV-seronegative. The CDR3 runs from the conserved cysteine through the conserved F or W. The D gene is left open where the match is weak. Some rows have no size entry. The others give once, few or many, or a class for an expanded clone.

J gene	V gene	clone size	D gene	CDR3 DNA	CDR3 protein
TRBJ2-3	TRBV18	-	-	TGTGCCAGCTCACTAATTCCGGGTCTAGCTCACACGCAGTATTTT	CASSLIPGLAHTQYF
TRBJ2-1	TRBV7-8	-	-	TGTGCCAGCAGCTTAGAGGGGGGCTATGAGCAGTTCTTC	CASSLEGGYEQFF
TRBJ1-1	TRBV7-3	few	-	TGTGCCAGCAGCCCCTCTGGAGGGGACACTGAAGCTTTCTTT	CASSPSGGDTEAFF
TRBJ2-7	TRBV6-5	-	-	TGTGCCAGCAGTTACTCGAGGCCGTACGAGCAGTACTTC	CASSYSRPYEQYF
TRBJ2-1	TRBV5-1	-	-	TGCGCCAGCAGCCGGGCCCGGGCTGTAGAAGAGCAGTTCTTC	CASSRARAVEEQFF
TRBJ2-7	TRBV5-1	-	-	TGCGCCAGCAGCGCACAGGGTACCCTCTCCTACGAGCAGTACTTC	CASSAQGTLSYEQYF
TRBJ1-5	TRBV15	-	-	TGTGCCACCAGCAGAGATCCGAGGGACTTGAGCAATCAGCCCCAGCATTTT	CATSRDPRDLSNQPQHF
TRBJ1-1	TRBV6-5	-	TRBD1	TGTGCCAGCACCGCGTCGACAGGGGCTGAAGCTTTCTTT	CASTASTGAEAFF
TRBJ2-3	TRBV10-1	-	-	TGCGCCAGCAGTGAATCGGGGTACACAGATACGCAGTATTTT	CASSESGYTDTQYF
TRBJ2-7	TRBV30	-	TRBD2	TGTGCCTGGAGTGTAGGAGCGGGGCCGCGGGACGAGCAGTACTTC	CAWSVGAGPRDEQYF
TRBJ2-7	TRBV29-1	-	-	TGCAGCGTTGTATGGGGGGCCCCCTACGAGCAGTACTTC	CSVVWGAPYEQYF
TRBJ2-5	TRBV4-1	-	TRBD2	TGCGCCAGCAGCCAAATCCATAGCGGGGTCTGGCAAGAGACCCAGTACTTC	CASSQIHSGVWQETQYF
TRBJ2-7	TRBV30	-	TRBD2	TGTGCCTGGAGTGTACTGCGCGGGGGGGCTTACGAGCAGTACTTC	CAWSVLRGGAYEQYF
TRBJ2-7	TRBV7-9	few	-	TGTGCCAGCAGCTTTGAAGGACAGAACTACGAGCAGTACTTC	CASSFEGQNYEQYF
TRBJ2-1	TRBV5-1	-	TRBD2	TGCGCCAGCAGCTCCGGACTAGCGGGGGGGTGGAATGAGCAGTTCTTC	CASSSGLAGGWNEQFF
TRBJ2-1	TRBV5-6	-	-	TGTGCCAGCAGCTTGGTCGGTGTCCGATCCTACAATGAGCAGTTCTTC	CASSLVGVRSYNEQFF
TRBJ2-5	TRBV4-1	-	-	TGCGCCAGCAGCCACCAGGATCAAGAGACCCAGTACTTC	CASSHQDQETQYF
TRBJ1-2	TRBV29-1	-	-	TGCAGCGTCGAAACCCCAGGCGGCTATGGCTACACCTTC	CSVETPGGYGYTF
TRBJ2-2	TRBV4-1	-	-	TGCGCCAGCAGCCGAGAGGGAGGCCCCAGCACCGGGGAGCTGTTTTTT	CASSREGGPSTGELFF
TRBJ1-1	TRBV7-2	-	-	TGTGCCAGCAGCTTAGTGGGGGCGACCACTGAAGCTTTCTTT	CASSLVGATTEAFF
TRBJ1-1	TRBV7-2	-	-	TGTGCCAGCAGCTTAGGGGCGGGGGATGAAGCTTTCTTT	CASSLGAGDEAFF
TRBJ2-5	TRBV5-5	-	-	TGTGCCAGCAGCTTAAGTTCTAGAGGAGAGACCCAGTACTTC	CASSLSSRGETQYF
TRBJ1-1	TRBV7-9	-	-	TGTGCCAGCAGCTTAGAAAGGGTCGGGGAAGCTTTCTTT	CASSLERVGEAFF
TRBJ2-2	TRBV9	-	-	TGTGCCAGCAGCGTCACCGGGGTGACCGGGGAGCTGTTTTTT	CASSVTGVTGELFF
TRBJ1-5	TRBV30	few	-	TGTGCCTGGAGTGTACAGGCCGAGCAGCCCCAGCATTTT	CAWSVQAEQPQHF
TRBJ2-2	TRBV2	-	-	TGTGCCAGCAGTGAGGCTGGCGGGACCGGGGAGCTGTTTTTT	CASSEAGGTGELFF
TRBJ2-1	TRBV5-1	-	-	TGCGCCAGCACTCTGACGGCCCCTGATTACAATGAGCAGTTCTTC	CASTLTAPDYNEQFF
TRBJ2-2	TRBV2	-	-	TGTGCCAGCGTCGATAGGGGGTACAGGGATCGCGGGGAGCTGTTTTTT	CASVDRGYRDRGELFF
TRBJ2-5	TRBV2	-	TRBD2	TGTGCCAGCAGTGGGGGGGGCCAAGAGACCCAGTACTTC	CASSGGGQETQYF
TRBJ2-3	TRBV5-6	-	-	TGTGCCAGCAGCTTTATGGGGCAGGCGACAGATACGCAGTATTTT	CASSFMGQATDTQYF
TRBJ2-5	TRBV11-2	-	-	TGTGCCAGCAGCTTAGGTGCACTAGAGAGAGAGACCCAGTACTTC	CASSLGALERETQYF
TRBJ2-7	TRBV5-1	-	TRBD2	TGCGCCAGCAGCTTGGGGAATAGCGGGAGTAACGAGCAGTACTTC	CASSLGNSGSNEQYF
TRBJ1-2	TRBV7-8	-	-	TGTGCCAGCAGCTCCGAAGGCGGCCCCTATGGCTACACCTTC	CASSSEGGPYGYTF
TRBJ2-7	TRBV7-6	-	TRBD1	TGTGCCAGCAGCTTAGAACGGGACAGGGAGCAGTACTTC	CASSLERDREQYF
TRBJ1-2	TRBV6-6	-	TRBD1	TGTGCCAGCAGTCTTGGGACAGGCCTCTATGGCTACACCTTC	CASSLGTGLYGYTF
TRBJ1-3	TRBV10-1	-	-	TGCGCCAGTTCGGGCAGCTCTGGAAACACCATATATTTT	CASSGSSGNTIYF
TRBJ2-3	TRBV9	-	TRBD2	TGTGCCAGCAGCCCGTGGCGGGGGGGTACAGATACGCAGTATTTT	CASSPWRGGTDTQYF
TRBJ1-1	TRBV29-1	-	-	TGCAGCACTGTGGGGGGGTACACTGAAGCTTTCTTT	CSTVGGYTEAFF
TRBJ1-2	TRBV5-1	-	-	TGCGCCAGCAGCTTGGACGGGGCTGGCTATGGCTACACCTTC	CASSLDGAGYGYTF
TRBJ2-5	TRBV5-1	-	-	TGCGCCAGCAGCTTGGCGACAGGCTTCGGAGAGACCCAGTACTTC	CASSLATGFGETQYF
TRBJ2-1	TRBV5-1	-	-	TGCGCCAGCAGCTCCCGCGACAATGAGCAGTTCTTC	CASSSRDNEQFF
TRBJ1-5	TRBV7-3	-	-	TGTGCCAGCAATGGGACCCACCGAGATCAGCCCCAGCATTTT	CASNGTHRDQPQHF
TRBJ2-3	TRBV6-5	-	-	TGTGCCAGCAGTTACGGACACTCGGATACGCAGTATTTT	CASSYGHSDTQYF